The T cell receptor beta chain described here comes from a study of response to subunit inactivated influenza vaccine. Findings and caveats of the study: Each seasonal influenza vaccination recruits few new T cells, the authors suggested.

The V end lost 8 bases, the J end lost 3 bases, and 13 bases lay between the germline ends. CDR1 MNHNS and CDR2 SASEGT come from the germline V gene. This CDR3 is built from 13 residues. TCRdb independently ran MiXCR on the RT-PCR reads; one entry per CDR3 protein. This sample has 560,000 or so distinct CDR3 sequences; approximately 7.7% occur once, and the top ten carry roughly 13%. In this sample, this clonotype turned up many times. Its antigen is currently unknown. V is TRBV6-1 and J is TRBJ1-1; D call uncertain. The receptor comes from a man between 45 and 75 years old who received an inactivated influenza vaccine. The specimen was PBMCs from blood, collected approximately 25 months after vaccination. The CDR3 nucleotides read TGTGCCAGCCGCAAGGTACGGTACACTGAAGCTTTCTTT. The encoded protein is CASRKVRYTEAFF.